The 15 T cell receptor beta chains in this list originate from one sample, sequenced in a study of T cell responses to AZD1222 COVID-19 vaccine. Profiled with immunoSEQ multiplex PCR; TCRdb holds only in-frame clones, not every one. The profile shows 90,000 to 150,000 clones, around 87% of them singletons. This material consisted of peripheral blood, taken 28 days after the second AZD1222 dose. The receptors were sampled from an adult who received the AZD1222 COVID-19 vaccine.

V and J are TRBV9 and TRBJ1-2; D is perhaps TRBD1 (6 bases). CDR1 is SGDLS, CDR2 YYNGEE, per germline. Trimming took off 1 base at V and 8 bases at J, with 18 bases between the two ends. The CDR3 covers 15 residues. The CDR3 sequence is CASSVSTGPGLGYTF. The DNA of the CDR3 is TGTGCCAGCAGCGTATCAACAGGGCCCGGCTTAGGCTACACCTTC. The full variable domain, with the rest looked up from reference TRBV9 and TRBJ1-2, is DSGVTQTPKHLITATGQRVTLRCSPRSGDLSVYWYQQSLDQGLQFLIQYYNGEERAKGNILERFSAQQFPDLHSELNLSSLELGDSALYFCASSVSTGPGLGYTFGSGTRLTVV.

CDR3 in amino acids: CASSWGAGGAGNTIYF. The DNA for the CDR3 is TGCGCCAGCAGCTGGGGAGCAGGGGGCGCGGGAAACACCATATATTTT. The rearrangement links TRBV5-1 to TRBJ1-3, with 8 nucleotides matching TRBD1. CDR3 length: 16 residues. Germline values: CDR1 SGHRS, CDR2 YFSETQ. The V segment lost 3 bases and the J segment 4 bases; nucleotides outside the gene matches: 9. The variable domain in full, completed from reference TRBV5-1 and TRBJ1-3, reads KAGVTQTPRYLIKTRGQQVTLSCSPISGHRSVSWYQQTPGQGLQFLFEYFSETQRNKGNFPGRFSGRQFSNSRSEMNVSTLELGDSALYLCASSWGAGGAGNTIYFGEGSWLTVV.

V usage is TRBV4-2 and J usage is TRBJ1-2; D remains unclear. Deletions cut 4 bases from V and 5 bases from J, with 14 bases between. Germline CDR1 LGHNA, CDR2 YNFKEQ. The CDR3 length is 14 residues. The CDR3 nucleotides are TGTGCCAGCAGCCTCCAGAGGGTCGAGTATGGCTACACCTTC. Protein sequence: CASSLQRVEYGYTF.

The genes are TRBV30 and TRBJ2-7, with D tentatively TRBD1 or TRBD2 (5 bases each). Germline V gene lookup returns CDR1 GTSNPN and CDR2 SVGIG (reference sequence). Trimming removed 0 bases at V and 9 bases at J, with 15 bases between. This CDR3 is 13 amino acids long. This CDR3 is CAWSVSPGTVQYF. CDR3 bases: TGTGCCTGGAGTGTAAGCCCGGGGACGGTGCAGTACTTC.

The gene calls are TRBV6-6 and TRBJ1-2; 7 bases agree with TRBD1. The ends lost 5 bases at V and 4 bases at J; junction bases unmatched: 7. Germline V gene sequence: CDR1 MNHNY, CDR2 SVGAGI (reference sequence). The CDR3 spans 14 residues. DNA for the CDR3: TGTGCCAGCAGTAGTGGACAGGACTTCTATGGCTACACCTTC. Its protein product is CASSSGQDFYGYTF.

This clone was detected only once. The gene calls are TRBV29-1 and TRBJ1-1; possibly TRBD1 for D (6 bases). Deletions cut 4 bases from V and 1 base from J, with 16 bases between. CDR1 and CDR2 from the germline V gene are SQVTM and ANQGSEA. The CDR3 has 15 residues. The CDR3 sequence is CSVVGATQQNTEAFF. CDR3 DNA sequence: TGCAGCGTTGTGGGGGCCACCCAGCAGAACACTGAAGCTTTCTTT.

The genes are TRBV28 and TRBJ1-6; TRBD1 matches at 7 bases. Germline V lookup: CDR1 MDHEN, CDR2 SYDVKM. The V and J ends lost 6 bases and 9 bases, in that order; junction bases with no gene match: 11. The CDR3 is made up of 15 amino acids. The CDR3 loop reads CASSPPQGSPSPLHF. The CDR3 nucleotides are TGTGCCAGCAGCCCCCCACAGGGGTCCCCTTCACCCCTCCACTTT.

The chain uses TRBV28 and TRBJ1-4; D call uncertain. Trimming took 1 base from V and 1 from J, leaving 4 bases between them. In germline, CDR1 is MDHEN, CDR2 SYDVKM. This CDR3 region has 14 residues. The CDR3 loop reads CASSLFVTNEKLFF. As DNA, the CDR3 is TGTGCCAGCAGTTTATTTGTAACTAATGAAAAACTGTTTTTT.

This clone has only one observation. The rearrangement joins TRBV3-1 (or the pseudogene TRBV3-2) to TRBJ2-1, with D tentatively TRBD2 (7 bases). The CDR3 totals 15 residues. CDR1 and CDR2 from the germline V gene are LGHDT and YNNKEL (reference sequence). The V gene lost 3 bases and the J gene lost 6 bases, with 15 bases spanning the gap. The CDR3 loop is CASSHRGGQANEQFF. CDR3 nucleotides: TGTGCCAGCAGCCATAGGGGGGGGCAGGCCAATGAGCAGTTCTTC.

V and J are TRBV24-1 and TRBJ1-2, with a tentative D call TRBD1 (6 bases). The CDR3 loop spans 14 amino acids. V gave up 4 bases and J gave up 2 bases, with 10 bases separating them. Germline V gene lookup returns CDR1 KGHDR and CDR2 SFDVKD. Here the CDR3 DNA reads TGTGCCACCAGTGACCCCACAGGGAACTATGGCTACACCTTC. This codes for CATSDPTGNYGYTF.

The V gene is TRBV30, the J gene TRBJ1-3, with TRBD1 as a possible D gene (6 bases). This CDR3 region has 15 residues. Trimming shortened V by 0 bases and J by 1 base, and 10 bases separated the two germline ends. Per germline, CDR1 GTSNPN and CDR2 SVGIG (reference sequence). This chain's CDR3 is CAWSVLQGSGNTIYF. CDR3 DNA: TGTGCCTGGAGTGTCCTACAGGGATCTGGAAACACCATATATTTT.

The chain uses TRBV7-2 and TRBJ2-3, with TRBD2 matching 11 bases. The germline gives CDR1 SGHTA, CDR2 FQGNSA. V shed 5 bases and J 0 bases; nucleotides not matched to a gene: 7. This CDR3 has 17 amino acids. CDR3 nucleotides: TGTGCCAGCAGCACACGGACTAGCGGGCATAGCACAGATACGCAGTATTTT. It is translated as CASSTRTSGHSTDTQYF.

This clone was counted once. The chain joins TRBV7-3 to TRBJ2-7; 9 positions agree with TRBD2. The CDR3 runs 15 residues. Germline V lookup: CDR1 SGHTA, CDR2 FQGTGA. The V segment lost 5 bases and the J segment 2 bases; nucleotides outside the gene matches: 7. This CDR3 is CASSLSGGIAYEQYF. The DNA of the CDR3 is TGTGCCAGCAGCCTTAGCGGGGGAATCGCCTACGAGCAGTACTTC.

The chain links TRBV5-1 to TRBJ2-1; 9 bases are a match to TRBD1. The germline V gene has CDR1 SGHRS and CDR2 YFSETQ. The length of the CDR3 is 14 residues. V lost 3 bases, J lost 4 bases, and 2 bases stayed unmatched. CDR3: CASSWDRAYNEQFF. DNA of the CDR3: TGCGCCAGCAGCTGGGACAGGGCATACAATGAGCAGTTCTTC.

This chain links TRBV6-6 with TRBJ1-5; 10 nucleotides line up with TRBD1. Germline CDR1 is MNHNY and CDR2 is SVGAGI (reference sequence). Unmatched junction bases numbered 8, after V lost 8 bases and J lost 1 base. This CDR3 spans 16 amino acids. DNA for the CDR3: TGTGCCAGCCGGCCGACAGGGGGCGTAAGCAATCAGCCCCAGCATTTT. Residues: CASRPTGGVSNQPQHF.